A single sample is the source of the 5 T cell receptor beta chains below, sequenced in a study of blood T cell repertoires in COVID-19. Profiling relied on immunoSEQ multiplex PCR, and the TCRdb table lists in-frame clones only, not all of them. The sample records about 140,000 clones, about three quarters being singletons. The sample consisted of peripheral blood. The receptor set was obtained from a man of 80 years or more with acute or convalescent COVID-19.

This clone was seen at least ten times. The rearrangement uses TRBV7-2 and TRBJ2-2, with a possible D match to TRBD2 (5 bases). The CDR3 runs 14 residues. Trimming removed 5 bases from V and 6 bases from J, with 13 bases in between. CDR1 and CDR2 from the germline V gene are SGHTA and FQGNSA. The CDR3 spells CASSPEGGPGELFF. The CDR3 coding sequence is TGTGCCAGCAGCCCCGAGGGCGGGCCCGGGGAGCTGTTTTTT.

This clone was detected only a few times. V is TRBV29-1 and J is TRBJ2-3; the match to TRBD1 covers 9 bases. Germline V CDR1 and CDR2: SQVTM, ANQGSEA. Unmatched junction bases numbered 7, after V lost 3 bases and J lost 3 bases. This CDR3 is built from 15 residues. The DNA of the CDR3 is TGCAGCGTTGAGCGGACAGGGGCTAGGACAGATACGCAGTATTTT. Its translation: CSVERTGARTDTQYF.

This clone has only a few counts. The chain is built from TRBV18 and TRBJ1-1; D uncertain. Germline V gives CDR1 KGHSH, CDR2 LQKENI. Trimming pared 5 bases from V and 1 base from J, leaving 8 bases between. The CDR3 consists of 13 residues. DNA for the CDR3: TGTGCCAGCTCAACCCAGGCGAACACTGAAGCTTTCTTT. Amino acid sequence: CASSTQANTEAFF.

The V and J genes are TRBV28 and TRBJ2-1; 8 bases match TRBD1. The CDR3 is 15 amino acids. With V trimmed by 8 bases and J by 7 bases, 13 bases remained unmatched. Germline V gives CDR1 MDHEN, CDR2 SYDVKM. The DNA for the CDR3 is TGTGCCAGCCACCCAGGGGGCGCCGGGGGAAATGAGCAGTTCTTC. It yields the protein CASHPGGAGGNEQFF.

The chain uses TRBV6-2 or TRBV6-3 and TRBJ2-2, with a possible D match to TRBD2 (5 bases). Germline CDR1 MNHEY, CDR2 SVGEGT. V was pared by 2 bases and J by 7 bases, with 17 bases between. This CDR3 has 16 amino acids. CDR3 protein: CASSYGRSNRGGELFF. The CDR3 region has the DNA TGTGCCAGCAGTTACGGTAGAAGTAACCGGGGCGGGGAGCTGTTTTTT.